This T cell receptor beta chain was identified during a study of CD8 T cells in Susac syndrome (dated by TCRdb to the late 2010s). A note on the overall study: Among the sequenced Susac syndrome patients, over five had clinically active disease and roughly eight were in clinical remission. CD8+ T cell repertoire clonality was compared between about a dozen healthy donors, some 14 Susac syndrome patients and 15 multiple sclerosis patients. At blood withdrawal, Susac syndrome patients were therapy-naive, treated with corticosteroids (with IVIg additionally given to some), or treated with IVIg alone. Whether CD8+ T cell activation and differentiation in Susac syndrome was antigen driven was tested using repertoire sequencing. General conclusions and limits of the study: Clonal expansion was seen in Susac syndrome CD8+ repertoires, peaking in CD8+ TEMRA cells and being greater in clinically active patients than in remitting ones. Sixteen Susac-specific public clones were identified in the total CD8+ repertoire, and about 5 Susac-specific public clones were identified in the CD8+ TEMRA repertoire. The TCR sequencing and HLA analysis was acknowledged to have included a relatively small number of individuals.

Peripheral blood CD8+ and CD4+ T cells from healthy donors, Susac syndrome patients and multiple sclerosis patients were profiled by high-throughput TCR beta sequencing. Recently defined diagnostic criteria for definite or probable disease were met by the Susac syndrome patients. Bulk CD8+ and CD4+ T cells were purified magnetically by negative isolation, whereas CD8+ TEMRA cells were enriched by FACS. Blood was collected in EDTA tubes and processed within 24 hours, with PBMCs isolated through density gradient centrifugation. PBMCs intended for TCR sequencing were cryopreserved in liquid nitrogen and were subsequently thawed in a 37 degrees C water bath. A purity of at least 90% was achieved for sorted or isolated CD4+, CD8+ and CD8+ TEMRA cells. V lost 4 bases and J lost 0 bases, and the count of bases not matched to a germline gene is 7. The CDR1 and CDR2 encoded by the germline V gene are SGHRS and YFSETQ. The CDR3, cysteine through phenylalanine, is 15 amino acids long. Of the read, only the CDR3 DNA is kept; its 45 bases are in frame from base 1.

Details on this clonotype: Its target antigen remains unknown. No much larger clone exists at a distance of one base, and base qualities are not known.

RNA was extracted using the RNeasy kit, and about 0.45 to 1 ug of the RNA was reverse transcribed with random hexamers. TCR beta CDR3 regions were amplified with the immunoSEQ multiplex PCR assay covering 54 Vbeta and 13 Jbeta segments. PCR amplification bias was corrected using a synthetic template baseline for primer optimization and computational correction. Per the source publication's procedure: Reads were annotated to V, D and J genes per IMGT and analyzed with immunoSEQ Analyzer, keeping only productive sequences. Clonality was computed as one minus Shannon entropy normalized by log2 of the number of productive unique sequences. Public and private clones were assessed among the 100 most prevalent clones of each patient and control. A clone was defined as Susac-specific if it was absent from the healthy and MS cohorts, from more than 850 published viral clones and from other ImmuneACCESS disease sequences. The public reads were reprocessed in TCRdb via fastp at Q25 and MiXCR, keeping in-frame beta chains. CDR3 protein duplicates are merged, each entry listing the most common genes and DNA. TCRdb's processing, not the authors' own work, is the source of the V and J calls. Recorded for this sample are around 53,000 distinct CDR3 sequences; 95% of them occurred a single time. The top ten hold 0.75% of the sample.

The chain links TRBV5-1 with TRBJ2-7; 7 junctional bases match TRBD1. The clonotype comes from a human donor with Susac syndrome. Input material: CD8+ T cells from PBMCs. The CDR3 reads as follows: CASSPMGTASYEQYF. Read as DNA, the sequence is TGCGCCAGCAGCCCGATGGGGACAGCCTCCTACGAGCAGTACTTC.